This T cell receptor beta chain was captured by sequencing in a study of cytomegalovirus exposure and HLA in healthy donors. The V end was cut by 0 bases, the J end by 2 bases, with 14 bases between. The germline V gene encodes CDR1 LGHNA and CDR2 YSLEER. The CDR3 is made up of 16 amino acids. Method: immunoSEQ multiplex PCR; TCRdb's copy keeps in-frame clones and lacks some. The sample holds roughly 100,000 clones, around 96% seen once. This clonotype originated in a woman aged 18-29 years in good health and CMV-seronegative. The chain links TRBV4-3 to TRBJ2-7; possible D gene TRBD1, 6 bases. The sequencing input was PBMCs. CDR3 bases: TGCGCCAGCAGCCAAGAATTGGGACACGGAGCCTACGAGCAGTACTTC. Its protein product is CASSQELGHGAYEQYF.